The source of this TCR beta chain is a study of blood T cell repertoires in COVID-19. Germline V gene data show CDR1 as MNHEY and CDR2 as SVGAGI. Trimming removed 7 bases from V and 8 bases from J; junction bases left unmatched: 13. The CDR3 is made up of 15 amino acids. TCRdb's copy holds only in-frame clones and misses some; the assay was immunoSEQ multiplex PCR. The sample includes over 150,000 clones, about 80% of them seen just once. The clonotype comes from a man in his 70s with active or convalescent COVID-19. The J gene is TRBJ1-4, the V gene TRBV6-5; 7 nucleotides agree with TRBD1. The sequencing sample was made of peripheral blood. The CDR3 reads CASIGGSGTAEKLFF. The CDR3 nucleotides are TGTGCCAGCATCGGAGGTTCCGGGACAGCCGAAAAACTGTTTTTT.